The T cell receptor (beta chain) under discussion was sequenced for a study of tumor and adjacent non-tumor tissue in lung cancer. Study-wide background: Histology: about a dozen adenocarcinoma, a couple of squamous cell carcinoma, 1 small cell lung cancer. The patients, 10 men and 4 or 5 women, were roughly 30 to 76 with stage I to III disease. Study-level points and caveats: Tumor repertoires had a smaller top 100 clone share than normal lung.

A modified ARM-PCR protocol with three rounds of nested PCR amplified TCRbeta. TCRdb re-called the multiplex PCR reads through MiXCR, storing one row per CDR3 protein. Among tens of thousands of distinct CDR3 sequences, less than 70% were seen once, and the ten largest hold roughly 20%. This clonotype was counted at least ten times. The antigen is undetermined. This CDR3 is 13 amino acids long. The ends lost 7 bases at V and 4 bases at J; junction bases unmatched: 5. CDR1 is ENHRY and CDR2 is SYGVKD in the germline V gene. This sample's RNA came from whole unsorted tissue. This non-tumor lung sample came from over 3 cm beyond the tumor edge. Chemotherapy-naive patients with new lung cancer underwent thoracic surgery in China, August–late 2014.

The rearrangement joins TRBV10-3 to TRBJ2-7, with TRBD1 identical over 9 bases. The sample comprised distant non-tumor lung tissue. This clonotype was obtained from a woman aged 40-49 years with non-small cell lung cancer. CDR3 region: CAINPGQGYEQYF. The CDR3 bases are TGTGCCATCAACCCGGGACAGGGATACGAGCAGTACTTC.